This T cell receptor (beta chain) was recorded in a study of T-cell memory formation after mild COVID-19. Study details: Among the donors, TCR clusters were largely specific to each donor.

Looked up from germline, CDR1 is SGHRS and CDR2 is YFSETQ. Trimming took 2 bases from V and 0 from J; bases not matched to a gene: 7. The CDR3 has 17 residues. TCRdb re-called the 5' RACE reads through MiXCR, storing one row per CDR3 protein. The sample comprises about 180,000 distinct CDR3 sequences, roughly 17% of which are singletons, and around 2% rests with the top ten. The sequence came from an adult woman who had mild COVID-19 (a few samples of this study predate the infection). Cell type and time point are not known. The sequenced sample consisted of PBMCs or a T cell subset sorted from them (not recorded which). J is TRBJ2-1 and V is TRBV5-1; 8 bases match TRBD2. The CDR3 protein is CASSFNAGGTSYNEQFF. DNA for the CDR3: TGCGCCAGCAGCTTTAACGCGGGGGGCACCTCCTACAATGAGCAGTTCTTC. Together with reference TRBV5-1 and TRBJ2-1, the CDR3 gives the full variable domain: KAGVTQTPRYLIKTRGQQVTLSCSPISGHRSVSWYQQTPGQGLQFLFEYFSETQRNKGNFPGRFSGRQFSNSRSEMNVSTLELGDSALYLCASSFNAGGTSYNEQFFGPGTRLTVL.